The entry below gives a single T cell receptor beta chain sequence along with its context. What it binds is unknown. Both 60 Vbeta primers and 13 Jbeta primers went into the PCR. Sequencing used immunoSEQ multiplex PCR; TCRdb keeps in-frame clones, though not all of them. Found here are about 130,000 clones, roughly 70% of them singletons; the top ten hold 3.5% to 5%. These data originate in a study of cytomegalovirus exposure and HLA in healthy donors. Study results and caveats: Earlier analysis found most TCR beta V segments productive about 87% or about 30% of the time.

This TCR came from a man in his late teens or twenties in good health and CMV-seropositive. Material for sequencing was PBMCs.

The DNA for the CDR3 is TGTGCAATTAGCCTACTTAATGAAAAACTGTTTTTT. It is translated as CAISLLNEKLFF. The chain recombines TRBV6-1 with TRBJ1-4; no firm D call. Germline V gene data show CDR1 as MNHNS and CDR2 as SASEGT. The CDR3 consists of 12 residues.